A single T cell receptor beta chain is shown here with its context. The entry originates in a study of blood T cell repertoires in COVID-19. Overall study context: COVID-19 samples, acute and convalescent, were from the United States, Italy and Spain.

CDR1 is MDHEN and CDR2 is SYDVKM in the germline V gene. The ends were cut back, 4 bases at V and 4 bases at J, with 19 bases in the middle. The CDR3 is 16 amino acids. Assay used: immunoSEQ multiplex PCR; TCRdb lists only in-frame clones, some missing. Of about 210,000 clones in the sample, approximately 80% are singletons; the top ten hold more than 8.5%. The clonotype comes from a woman aged 45-65 years with acute COVID-19. This chain links TRBV28 with TRBJ1-2; D may be TRBD1 (5 bases). Material: PBMCs or T cells enriched from blood (not recorded which). The CDR3 here is CASSSFTPGFSYGYTF. The CDR3 region has the DNA TGTGCCAGCAGTTCATTCACTCCAGGGTTCAGCTATGGCTACACCTTC.